These 9 T cell receptor beta chains originate from one sample sequenced in a study of CD8+ T cells in alopecia areata. In each case, RNA was isolated and then reverse transcribed into cDNA as the sequencing template. TCRdb keeps only in-frame clones here, not all; method: immunoSEQ multiplex PCR. The data contain around 290,000 clones, nearly 60% of them singletons. The treatment here: oral pan-JAK inhibitor, 5-10 mg twice daily. The sequencing used CD4+ T cells sorted from blood, collected at week 24, from a patient treated with tofacitinib. All receptors come from a human donor with alopecia areata.

This clone came up a few times. This clone may be a read error of a much larger clone one base away. This sample includes further DNA sequences coding for the same CDR3. The chain uses TRBV7-9 and TRBJ2-5, with a possible D match to TRBD2 (6 bases). The CDR3 extends over 13 amino acids. Germline CDR1 is SEHNR and CDR2 is FQNEAQ (reference sequence). V lost 0 bases and J lost 4, with 6 bases in between. The CDR3 nucleotides are TGTGCCAGCAGCTTAGCGGGGGGAGAGACCCAGTACTTC. This encodes CASSLAGGETQYF.

V and J are TRBV28 and TRBJ2-5, with TRBD2 as a possible D gene (6 bases). The CDR3 has 12 amino acids. V was cut by 8 bases and J by 2 bases, with 9 bases left in between. CDR1 and CDR2 (germline): MDHEN, SYDVKM. The CDR3 region has the DNA TGTGCCAGCCGGGGGTCTCAAGAGACCCAGTACTTC. Protein product: CASRGSQETQYF.

CDR3 in amino acids: CASSQDVRVTDTQYF. The CDR3 DNA reads as TGCGCCAGCAGCCAAGATGTCCGGGTTACAGATACGCAGTATTTT. V usage is TRBV4-3 and J usage is TRBJ2-3; D ambiguous. The CDR3 is made up of 15 amino acids. The germline V gene encodes CDR1 LGHNA and CDR2 YSLEER. V lost 0 bases to trimming and J lost 3 bases, with 10 bases between them.

This clone was seen more than once but under ten times. The CDR3 region has the DNA TGCGCCAGCAGCCCGGGACAGGGAATGGTGACTGAAGCTTTCTTT. Encoded protein: CASSPGQGMVTEAFF. The rearrangement links TRBV4-1 to TRBJ1-1; 9 positions agree with TRBD1. CDR1 and CDR2 (germline): MGHRA, YSYEKL. The J segment lost 5 bases and the V segment lost 4 bases, leaving 8 bases of the junction unmatched. The CDR3 is made up of 15 amino acids.

The chain uses TRBV28 and TRBJ2-7, with TRBD1 identical over 7 bases. J lost 4 bases, V lost 4 bases, and 7 bases had no gene match. The CDR3 totals 14 residues. The germline V gene has CDR1 MDHEN and CDR2 SYDVKM. The DNA of the CDR3 is TGTGCCAGCAGTTCCCCCGGGACAGAGTACGAGCAGTACTTC. Residues: CASSSPGTEYEQYF.

This clone showed up just a few times. The J gene is TRBJ2-7, the V gene TRBV19, with D perhaps TRBD1 (5 bases). The CDR3 runs 15 residues. Per the germline V gene, CDR1 is LNHDA and CDR2 is SQIVND (reference sequence). Between the trimmed V and J ends, which lost 6 bases and 3 bases, there was a span of 18 bases. CDR3 amino acids: CASSEGAPEYYEQYF. The DNA of the CDR3 is TGTGCCAGTAGCGAAGGGGCCCCCGAATACTACGAGCAGTACTTC.

The chain carries TRBV30 and TRBJ2-2; D is unresolved. The V end lost 5 bases, the J end lost 5 bases, and 15 bases lay between the germline ends. Germline loops: CDR1 GTSNPN, CDR2 SVGIG (reference sequence). This CDR3 has 14 amino acids. DNA for the CDR3: TGTGCCTGGTGCCCGGGCCCATTAACCGGGGAGCTGTTTTTT. The encoded protein is CAWCPGPLTGELFF.

The chain carries TRBV2 and TRBJ1-5; 7 bases are shared with TRBD1. Germline CDR1 and CDR2: SNHLY and FYNNEI. The junction had 1 base not matched to a gene; V was cut back by 4 bases and J by 1 base. The CDR3 has 14 amino acids. The CDR3 region has the DNA TGTGCCAGCAGTGGGGACAGCAGCAATCAGCCCCAGCATTTT. Its translation: CASSGDSSNQPQHF.

The chain couples TRBV29-1 to TRBJ1-1, with 7 positions matching TRBD1. The trim removed 6 bases at V and 1 base at J, leaving 5 bases unmatched. Germline CDR1 reads SQVTM; CDR2 reads ANQGSEA. The CDR3 sequence is 13 residues long. CDR3 nucleotides: TGCAGCGTCCAGACAGGGCCGAACACTGAAGCTTTCTTT. Its protein product is CSVQTGPNTEAFF. Complete variable domain (other parts from reference TRBV29-1 and TRBJ1-1): SAVISQKPSRDICQRGTSLTIQCQVDSQVTMMFWYRQQPGQSLTLIATANQGSEATYESGFVIDKFPISRPNLTFSTLTVSNMSPEDSSIYLCSVQTGPNTEAFFGQGTRLTVV.